The rows below give T cell receptor beta chains drawn from one sample of a study of T cell responses to AZD1222 COVID-19 vaccine. The method was immunoSEQ multiplex PCR; TCRdb's version includes in-frame clones alone and lacks a portion of them. The sample lists approximately 150,000 clones; 88% were seen once. Sequenced here: peripheral blood, sampled 28 days after the second dose of the MenACWY control vaccine. The receptors derive from an adult who received the MenACWY meningococcal vaccine as a control. The CDR3 runs from the conserved cysteine through the conserved F or W. The D gene is left open where the match is weak. A clone size is listed for some rows: how often the clone was seen (once, few, many), or a class if it is expanded.

clone size	V gene	D gene	J gene	CDR3 protein	CDR3 DNA
-	TRBV19	-	TRBJ2-6	CASSAGAWTPGANVLTF	TGTGCCAGTAGTGCAGGTGCGTGGACTCCTGGGGCCAACGTCCTGACTTTC
once	TRBV7-6	-	TRBJ1-2	CASSPTDRANYGYTF	TGTGCCAGCAGCCCGACTGACAGAGCTAACTATGGCTACACCTTC
-	TRBV9	-	TRBJ1-6	CASSVESRVNNSPLHF	TGTGCCAGCAGCGTCGAGAGTAGGGTCAATAATTCACCCCTCCACTTT
-	TRBV28	-	TRBJ1-2	CASSLTASYGYTF	TGTGCCAGCAGCCTGACTGCCTCCTATGGCTACACCTTC
-	TRBV5-1	TRBD1	TRBJ1-2	CASSFPGTDYGYTF	TGCGCCAGCAGCTTCCCGGGGACAGACTATGGCTACACCTTC
-	TRBV14	TRBD2	TRBJ2-5	CASSQVAGRLETQYF	TGTGCCAGCAGCCAGGTAGCGGGAAGGTTGGAGACCCAGTACTTC
-	TRBV6-2/TRBV6-3	TRBD1	TRBJ1-5	CASSYSQGYQPQHF	TGTGCCAGCAGTTATTCACAGGGGTATCAGCCCCAGCATTTT
once	TRBV27	TRBD1	TRBJ1-1	CASSPWTGDTEAFF	TGTGCCAGCAGTCCCTGGACAGGAGACACTGAAGCTTTCTTT
-	TRBV28	TRBD1	TRBJ1-5	CASTRTGNQPQHF	TGTGCCAGCACCCGGACAGGGAATCAGCCCCAGCATTTT
-	TRBV19	-	TRBJ2-2	CASSIGQGGGELFF	TGTGCCAGTAGTATAGGCCAGGGCGGCGGGGAGCTGTTTTTT
-	TRBV7-9	-	TRBJ2-7	CASSRGPWSSYEQYF	TGTGCCAGCAGCCGGGGACCTTGGAGCTCCTACGAGCAGTACTTC
-	TRBV7-3	TRBD1	TRBJ2-2	CASSRQGNTGELFF	TGTGCCAGCAGCCGACAGGGGAACACCGGGGAGCTGTTTTTT
-	TRBV2	-	TRBJ2-5	CASSEAGAETQYF	TGTGCCAGCAGTGAAGCAGGGGCCGAGACCCAGTACTTC
-	TRBV12-3/TRBV12-4	-	TRBJ1-1	CASSYRATEAFF	TGTGCCAGCAGTTACAGGGCCACTGAAGCTTTCTTT
-	TRBV10-3	TRBD1	TRBJ1-1	CAISESTGAGQGSAFF	TGTGCCATCAGTGAGTCAACGGGGGCAGGACAGGGATCTGCTTTCTTT
-	TRBV2	-	TRBJ1-1	CASSDYGVLTEAFF	TGTGCCAGCAGTGATTATGGGGTATTGACTGAAGCTTTCTTT
-	TRBV9	TRBD1	TRBJ2-4	CASSVGDRGNIQYF	TGTGCCAGCAGCGTAGGAGACAGGGGGAACATTCAGTACTTC
-	TRBV30	-	TRBJ2-2	CAEKAGGRDTGELFF	TGTGCCGAAAAGGCCGGAGGGCGGGACACCGGGGAGCTGTTTTTT
-	TRBV5-3	-	TRBJ2-2	CARSLAGGPTTGELFF	TGTGCCAGAAGCCTCGCCGGGGGACCCACCACCGGGGAGCTGTTTTTT
-	TRBV24-1	-	TRBJ1-2	CATSDFSRGHGYTF	TGTGCCACCAGTGATTTCAGCCGAGGGCATGGCTACACCTTC
-	TRBV11-2	TRBD2	TRBJ2-3	CASSLLAGGPTDTQYF	TGTGCCAGCAGCTTACTAGCGGGAGGGCCCACAGATACGCAGTATTTT
-	TRBV5-1	-	TRBJ1-5	CASSLQGGPQHF	TGCGCCAGCAGCTTACAGGGAGGGCCCCAGCATTTT
-	TRBV11-2	-	TRBJ2-5	CASSLVGFGTGRETQYF	TGTGCCAGCAGCTTAGTAGGGTTCGGGACTGGTAGGGAGACCCAGTACTTC
few	TRBV30	TRBD1	TRBJ1-1	CAWSVQGANTEAFF	TGTGCCTGGAGTGTACAGGGGGCGAACACTGAAGCTTTCTTT
-	TRBV5-6	-	TRBJ1-1	CASSLQGGTEAFF	TGTGCCAGCAGCTTGCAGGGTGGCACTGAAGCTTTCTTT